This T cell receptor (beta chain) was obtained from a study of PD-L1 blockade in urothelial cancer. On the study more broadly: Patients initiated atezolizumab around 2014 at 1,200 mg intravenously every 3 weeks.

The CDR3 loop spans 15 amino acids. Germline-derived CDR1 and CDR2 are SGHVS and FNYEAQ. The V end was cut by 6 bases, the J end by 0 bases, with 12 bases between. Libraries were prepared by immunoSEQ multiplex PCR; TCRdb keeps only in-frame clonotypes and omits some of them. Among fewer than 25,000 clones listed, around nine tenths were seen once. The sample consisted of PBMCs, taken around atezolizumab (anti-PD-L1) treatment. This chain connects TRBV7-6 to TRBJ1-3, with D tentatively TRBD1 (6 bases). This TCR came from a man aged 50-59 years with urothelial cancer. CDR3 DNA sequence: TGTGCCAGCAGGGGGGCAGGGCCCTCTGGAAACACCATATATTTT. Its translation is CASRGAGPSGNTIYF.